Below, 29 T cell receptor beta chains from the same sample are listed, as sequenced in a study of blood T cell repertoires in COVID-19. TCRdb's copy holds only in-frame clones and misses some; the assay was immunoSEQ multiplex PCR. Among approximately 180,000 clones listed, about 84% were seen once. Source material: peripheral blood. These receptors were collected from a person aged 70 to 85 with COVID-19, enrolled during active disease.

The chain employs TRBV5-1 and TRBJ2-7; the match to TRBD1 covers 7 bases. CDR1 SGHRS and CDR2 YFSETQ come from the germline V gene. V gave up 9 bases and J gave up 3 bases; unmatched junction bases: 15. CDR3 length: 15 amino acids. The CDR3 sequence: CATRPGQDTFYEQYF. The CDR3 DNA sequence: TGCGCCACCCGCCCCGGACAGGACACTTTCTACGAGCAGTACTTC.

The J gene is TRBJ1-6, the V gene TRBV5-1; D unclear. The CDR3 totals 14 residues. V dropped 0 bases and J dropped 5 bases, with 6 bases sitting between them. CDR1 SGHRS and CDR2 YFSETQ come from the germline V gene. Here the CDR3 reads CASSLGGDNSPLHF. Here the CDR3 DNA reads TGCGCCAGCAGCTTGGGCGGGGATAATTCACCCCTCCACTTT.

This clone has just one count. For the CDR3, the DNA is TGTGCCAGCAGTTTACCAATGAACACTGAAGCTTTCTTT. Amino acid sequence: CASSLPMNTEAFF. The rearrangement uses TRBV28 and TRBJ1-1; D is uncertain. Germline lookup yields CDR1 MDHEN and CDR2 SYDVKM. Trimming pared 2 bases from V and 0 bases from J, leaving 4 bases between. The CDR3 covers 13 residues.

This chain joins TRBV11-2 and TRBJ1-1; D unclear. The CDR3 covers 14 residues. The germline CDR1 and CDR2 sequences are SGHAT and FQNNGV. V lost 2 bases and J 0 bases, leaving 7 bases between the germline ends. The CDR3 loop is CASSLNGMNTEAFF. The CDR3 DNA is TGTGCCAGCAGCTTAAACGGGATGAACACTGAAGCTTTCTTT.

The chain employs TRBV6-1 and TRBJ2-3; a possible D gene is TRBD1 (6 bases). This CDR3 spans 14 amino acids. Trimming stripped 2 bases from V and 7 bases from J, with 13 bases between. The germline gives CDR1 MNHNS, CDR2 SASEGT. CDR3 nucleotides: TGTGCCAGCAGTGAAAGAGGGGGTGGGAATACGCAGTATTTT. Its translation is CASSERGGGNTQYF.

This clone was picked up a small number of times. The chain links TRBV28 to TRBJ2-7, with D uncertain. V shed 2 bases and J shed 2 bases, with 7 bases lying between them. The CDR3 runs to 13 residues. Germline V gene data show CDR1 as MDHEN and CDR2 as SYDVKM. The CDR3 protein is CASSLPSTYEQYF. The CDR3 DNA reads as TGTGCCAGCAGTTTACCCAGTACCTACGAGCAGTACTTC.

This chain connects TRBV27 to TRBJ1-2; the D gene is possibly TRBD1 (5 bases). V lost 6 bases and J lost 6, with 20 bases in between. Germline assignment: CDR1 MNHEY and CDR2 SMNVEV (reference sequence). The CDR3 is 15 amino acids. The CDR3 spells CASRPILAGVNGYTF. The CDR3, as DNA: TGTGCCAGCAGACCCATCCTTGCGGGGGTTAATGGCTACACCTTC.

The rearrangement links TRBV4-3 to TRBJ2-7; 9 bases align to TRBD1. J lost 6 bases, V lost 0 bases, and 6 bases had no gene match. Germline CDR1 and CDR2: LGHNA and YSLEER. The CDR3 sequence is 15 residues long. The CDR3, as DNA: TGCGCCAGCAGCCAAGATAGGGGACAGGGTAGCGAGCAGTACTTC. Protein: CASSQDRGQGSEQYF.

CDR3 nucleotides: TGTGCCAGCAGCAGCGGACAGGGCAATGAGCAGTTCTTC. Translated, it gives CASSSGQGNEQFF. The chain recombines TRBV7-8 with TRBJ2-1; 8 bases match TRBD1. Losses at the gene ends were 5 bases for V and 6 bases for J; bases not matched to a gene: 3. Germline-derived CDR1 and CDR2 are SGHVS and FQNEAQ. The CDR3 is 13 amino acids.

For the CDR3, the DNA is TGTGCCTGGAGTGTAGGCGGGGATCCAGATACGCAGTATTTT. This codes for CAWSVGGDPDTQYF. The chain has TRBV30 and TRBJ2-3; D is perhaps TRBD2 (6 bases). This CDR3 is built from 14 residues. Looked up from germline, CDR1 is GTSNPN and CDR2 is SVGIG (reference sequence). V lost 0 bases to trimming and J lost 4 bases, with 11 bases between them.

This clone was seen just once. The chain is built from TRBV11-1 and TRBJ1-3; D is undetermined. The germline V and J ends were trimmed by 5 bases and 0 bases, with 11 bases remaining between them. Germline loops: CDR1 SGHAT, CDR2 FQDESV (reference sequence). The CDR3 runs to 15 residues. The CDR3 bases are TGTGCCAGCAGCAGCCTTCGGTTCTCTGGAAACACCATATATTTT. Its protein is CASSSLRFSGNTIYF.

The chain is built from TRBV28 and TRBJ2-1; TRBD2 might be the D (5 bases). Germline values: CDR1 MDHEN, CDR2 SYDVKM. V lost 7 bases and J 4 bases, leaving 14 bases between the germline ends. This CDR3 is built from 14 residues. The CDR3 region is CASMKGGGYNEQFF. The CDR3 region has the DNA TGTGCCAGCATGAAGGGTGGCGGGTACAATGAGCAGTTCTTC.

V and J are TRBV28 and TRBJ2-1, with a tentative D call TRBD2 (6 bases). This CDR3 contains 15 residues. CDR1 MDHEN and CDR2 SYDVKM come from the germline V gene. Trimming removed 8 bases at V and 6 bases at J, with 20 bases between. CDR3 region: CASQTNRRASNEQFF. For the CDR3, the DNA is TGTGCCAGCCAAACAAACAGGAGGGCCAGCAATGAGCAGTTCTTC.

V and J are TRBV6-2 or TRBV6-3 and TRBJ2-2, with TRBD1 as a possible D gene (5 bases). This CDR3 contains 14 residues. Germline-derived CDR1 and CDR2 are MNHEY and SVGEGT. With 5 bases removed from V and 7 bases from J, the gap between germline ends came to 14 bases. This CDR3 reads CASSGQGRSGELFF. The CDR3 nucleotides are TGTGCCAGCAGTGGGCAGGGCCGCAGCGGGGAGCTGTTTTTT.

The genes are TRBV3-1 (or the pseudogene TRBV3-2) and TRBJ1-1; 7 nucleotides align to TRBD1. The CDR3 runs 15 residues. V trimming: 7 bases; J trimming: 3 bases; junction bases outside the gene matches: 11. Germline CDR1 LGHDT, CDR2 YNNKEL (reference sequence). In DNA form, the CDR3 reads TGTGCCAGCACCCGAACATCGGGACAGTACACTGAAGCTTTCTTT. Translated: CASTRTSGQYTEAFF.

The rearrangement joins TRBV7-3 to TRBJ2-3, with a tentative D call TRBD2 (5 bases). The germline CDR1 and CDR2 sequences are SGHTA and FQGTGA. Trimming took 0 bases from V and 6 from J, leaving 10 bases between them. CDR3 size: 14 residues. The CDR3 loop reads CASSLTSSIDTQYF. The CDR3, as DNA: TGTGCCAGCAGCTTAACGTCTAGCATCGATACGCAGTATTTT.

The V gene is TRBV6-5, the J gene TRBJ2-1, with 11 bases matching TRBD1. Germline CDR1 and CDR2: MNHEY and SVGAGI. CDR3 length: 13 residues. V gave up 8 bases and J gave up 8 bases; unmatched junction bases: 5. The CDR3 sequence: CASRGQGAHEQFF. CDR3 DNA: TGTGCCAGCCGAGGACAGGGGGCTCATGAGCAGTTCTTC.

The CDR3 reads CASSYESGGTDTQYF. The CDR3, as DNA: TGTGCCAGCAGTTACGAGTCGGGGGGCACAGATACGCAGTATTTT. The V and J genes are TRBV6-2 or TRBV6-3 and TRBJ2-3, with a weak D call TRBD2 (6 bases). The CDR3 runs to 15 residues. The V gene's germline CDR1 is MNHEY and CDR2 SVGEGT. Between the trimmed V and J ends, which lost 2 bases and 1 base, there was a span of 10 bases.

This clone appeared a single time. The chain employs TRBV3-1 (or the pseudogene TRBV3-2) and TRBJ1-6; D might be TRBD1 (6 bases). The CDR3 spans 14 residues. Germline V lookup: CDR1 LGHDT, CDR2 YNNKEL (reference sequence). Trimming pared 0 bases from V and 16 bases from J, leaving 16 bases between. Here the CDR3 reads CASSQDLTGKMLHF. The CDR3 region has the DNA TGTGCCAGCAGCCAAGATCTAACAGGGAAGATGCTCCACTTT.

V is TRBV11-2 and J is TRBJ1-3; possible D gene TRBD1, 6 bases. Germline V CDR1 and CDR2: SGHAT, FQNNGV. V was trimmed by 4 bases and J by 2 bases, leaving 15 bases between them. The CDR3 contains 16 residues. Here the CDR3 DNA reads TGTGCCAGCAGCTACCAGGGACAAATGGCTGGAAACACCATATATTTT. Protein product: CASSYQGQMAGNTIYF.

J is TRBJ2-7 and V is TRBV9; D perhaps matches TRBD1 (6 bases). Per germline, CDR1 SGDLS and CDR2 YYNGEE. Trimming stripped 2 bases from V and 6 bases from J, with 12 bases between. The CDR3 contains 13 residues. This CDR3 reads CASSVGAGAEQYF. The CDR3 region has the DNA TGTGCCAGCAGCGTGGGTGCAGGGGCCGAGCAGTACTTC.

V usage is TRBV7-8 and J usage is TRBJ2-7; D is perhaps TRBD2 (6 bases). This CDR3 comprises 14 residues. Deletions cut 6 bases from V and 2 bases from J, with 14 bases between. Germline V gives CDR1 SGHVS, CDR2 FQNEAQ. CDR3 nucleotides: TGTGCCAGCAGAAGGTGGGAGGAAACCTACGAGCAGTACTTC. Translated, it gives CASRRWEETYEQYF. Full variable domain (remainder filled in from reference TRBV7-8 and TRBJ2-7): GAGVSQSPRYKVAKRGQDVALRCDPISGHVSLFWYQQALGQGPEFLTYFQNEAQLDKSGLPSDRFFAERPEGSVSTLKIQRTQQEDSAVYLCASRRWEETYEQYFGPGTRLTVT.

The chain recombines TRBV7-3 with TRBJ2-5; 10 bases match TRBD1. There are 16 residues in the CDR3. The germline CDR1 and CDR2 sequences are SGHTA and FQGTGA. V shed 0 bases, J shed 7 bases, and the junction held 8 bases outside the gene matches. The CDR3 here is CASSLTGTGALVTQYF. The CDR3 region has the DNA TGTGCCAGCAGCTTAACTGGGACAGGGGCTCTTGTGACCCAGTACTTC.

The gene calls are TRBV19 and TRBJ2-1, with 8 bases identical to TRBD1. Germline assignment: CDR1 LNHDA and CDR2 SQIVND (reference sequence). The CDR3 runs 15 residues. The ends lost 4 bases at V and 10 bases at J; junction bases unmatched: 12. The CDR3 sequence: CASSKGTGPRGEQFF. CDR3 coding DNA: TGTGCCAGTAGTAAGGGGACAGGTCCACGAGGGGAGCAGTTCTTC. The full variable domain, completed using reference TRBV19 and TRBJ2-1, is DGGITQSPKYLFRKEGQNVTLSCEQNLNHDAMYWYRQDPGQGLRLIYYSQIVNDFQKGDIAEGYSVSREKKESFPLTVTSAQKNPTAFYLCASSKGTGPRGEQFFGPGTRLTVL.

The V call is TRBV30, the J call TRBJ2-3; D gene ambiguous. This CDR3 spans 15 amino acids. CDR1 GTSNPN and CDR2 SVGIG come from the germline V gene (reference sequence). Deletions cut 3 bases from V and 0 bases from J, with 13 bases between. The CDR3 DNA reads TGTGCCTGGAGACCCCTGATTACTAGCACAGATACGCAGTATTTT. It specifies CAWRPLITSTDTQYF.

The rearrangement joins TRBV28 to TRBJ1-1; the match to TRBD1 covers 9 bases. Germline trimming cut 6 bases from V and 5 bases from J; bases unmatched to any gene: 7. Germline CDR1 reads MDHEN; CDR2 reads SYDVKM. This CDR3 is 14 amino acids long. The CDR3 bases are TGTGCCAGCAGCCGGACAGGGGCAGGAACTGAAGCTTTCTTT. This codes for CASSRTGAGTEAFF.

This chain uses TRBV5-8 with TRBJ2-3; 8 bases align to TRBD2. J gave up 10 bases and V 3 bases, and 16 bases lay outside the gene matches. From germline, CDR1 is SGHTS and CDR2 YDEGEE. This CDR3 contains 16 residues. CDR3 region: CASSYAGGSRRGAQYF. In nucleotides, the CDR3 is TGTGCCAGCAGCTATGCGGGGGGCTCCAGGAGGGGTGCGCAGTATTTT.

The genes are TRBV7-5 and TRBJ2-3; the table gives TRBD2 as D, unverified against the DNA. TRBV7-5 is a pseudogene locus. The CDR3 totals 18 residues. The CDR3 loop is CVRSCQLAGRVRTDTQYF. The DNA of the CDR3 is TGTGTCAGAAGCTGTCAACTAGCGGGGCGAGTTAGGACAGATACGCAGTATTTT.

The chain links TRBV7-9 to TRBJ1-5; D might be TRBD1 (6 bases). The CDR3 sequence is 16 residues long. Germline-derived CDR1 and CDR2 are SEHNR and FQNEAQ (reference sequence). V dropped 0 bases and J dropped 4 bases, with 13 bases sitting between them. The CDR3 DNA is TGTGCCAGCAGCTTAGCGGGAGGGGGGTCAAATCAGCCCCAGCATTTT. This codes for CASSLAGGGSNQPQHF.